What follows are 28 T cell receptor beta chains derived from one specimen sequenced in a study of spatial heterogeneity in lung cancer. One entry per CDR3 protein, called by TCRdb with MiXCR from the 5' RACE reads. Among approximately 44,000 distinct CDR3 sequences listed, around 13% were seen once. Time point reported: sample taken at primary tumor resection. Unsorted samples of tumor, nontumor lung or frozen PBMC had their whole RNA sequenced. The sequencing here drew on PBMCs, taken at surgery. The receptors here all came from a male donor with early-stage non-small cell lung cancer.

This clonotype has just a few counts. This chain connects TRBV3-1 to TRBJ2-2; D is perhaps TRBD1 (6 bases). V was clipped by 4 bases and J by 7 bases, with 13 bases between them. CDR1 is LGHDT and CDR2 is YNNKEL in the germline V gene (reference sequence). The CDR3 contains 14 residues. CDR3 region: CASSPPGVIGELFF. CDR3 coding DNA: TGTGCCAGCAGCCCCCCAGGGGTTATCGGGGAGCTGTTTTTT.

This clonotype was recorded many times. The chain links TRBV7-9 to TRBJ2-1, with TRBD2 identical over 7 bases. Germline trimming cut 5 bases from V and 8 bases from J; bases unmatched to any gene: 12. Germline V gene sequence: CDR1 SEHNR, CDR2 FQNEAQ (reference sequence). The CDR3 spans 15 residues. As DNA, the CDR3 is TGTGCCAGCAGCCACCTTCCTGGGACTACCCATGAGCAGTTCTTC. This gives the protein CASSHLPGTTHEQFF.

The rearrangement links TRBV6-5 to TRBJ1-5, with 9 bases aligning to TRBD1. CDR3 length equals 13 residues. With V trimmed by 11 bases and J by 4 bases, 6 bases remained unmatched. Germline CDR1 and CDR2: MNHEY and SVGAGI. CDR3 sequence reads: CACRGQGNQPQHF. For the CDR3, the DNA is TGTGCCTGCCGGGGACAGGGTAATCAGCCCCAGCATTTT.

There are a few counts of this clonotype. The chain joins TRBV9 to TRBJ2-2; D uncertain. Germline V CDR1 and CDR2: SGDLS, YYNGEE. V gave up 2 bases and J gave up 6 bases, with 8 bases separating them. This CDR3 has 13 amino acids. CDR3 DNA sequence: TGTGCCAGCAGCGTTAATTTCGCCGGGGAGCTGTTTTTT. Amino acids: CASSVNFAGELFF.

J is TRBJ2-5 and V is TRBV3-1; no reliable D call. There are 15 residues in the CDR3. CDR1 and CDR2 (germline): LGHDT, YNNKEL (reference sequence). With 4 bases removed from V and 5 bases from J, the gap between germline ends came to 17 bases. CDR3 nucleotide sequence: TGTGCCAGCAGCCTCGCAACCGTTCTGGGGGAGACCCAGTACTTC. As protein: CASSLATVLGETQYF.

The chain couples TRBV4-1 to TRBJ2-1, with a tentative D call TRBD1 (6 bases). This CDR3 has 14 amino acids. Germline-derived CDR1 and CDR2 are MGHRA and YSYEKL. V was trimmed by 0 bases and J by 6 bases, leaving 9 bases between them. The CDR3 protein is CASSQDRGRNEQFF. The CDR3 bases are TGCGCCAGCAGCCAAGACAGGGGACGCAATGAGCAGTTCTTC.

J is TRBJ1-6 and V is TRBV28; D is ambiguous. Germline CDR1 is MDHEN and CDR2 is SYDVKM. The V and J ends lost 2 bases and 7 bases respectively, with 3 bases between them. The CDR3 spans 12 residues. The CDR3 region has the DNA TGTGCCAGCAGTTTACCGAATTCACCCCTCCACTTT. It encodes CASSLPNSPLHF. Looking up the rest from reference TRBV28 and TRBJ1-6 gives the full variable domain: DVKVTQSSRYLVKRTGEKVFLECVQDMDHENMFWYRQDPGLGLRLIYFSYDVKMKEKGDIPEGYSVSREKKERFSLILESASTNQTSMYLCASSLPNSPLHFGNGTRLTVT.

A few counts support this clonotype. The chain is built from TRBV28 and TRBJ1-5; a weak D match, TRBD1 (5 bases). Germline-derived CDR1 and CDR2 are MDHEN and SYDVKM. There are 15 residues in the CDR3. Trimming removed 1 base at V and 2 bases at J, with 9 bases between. The CDR3 bases are TGTGCCAGCAGTTTATTTAGGGACCGCAATCAGCCCCAGCATTTT. This gives the protein CASSLFRDRNQPQHF.

The rearrangement uses TRBV24-1 and TRBJ2-3; D is unclear. Germline CDR1 and CDR2: KGHDR and SFDVKD. The CDR3 length is 13 residues. Trimming shortened V by 5 bases and J by 4 bases, and 9 bases separated the two germline ends. CDR3 nucleotide sequence: TGTGCCACCAGTGCAGCTATAGCAGATACGCAGTATTTT. This encodes CATSAAIADTQYF.

This clonotype was recorded many times. The V call is TRBV5-1, the J call TRBJ1-4; weak D call: TRBD1 (5 bases). Germline CDR1 is SGHRS and CDR2 is YFSETQ. The CDR3 runs 14 residues. Trimming took 3 bases from V and 2 from J, leaving 8 bases between them. In DNA, the CDR3 is TGCGCCAGCAGCTCGACAGTGACTAATGAAAAACTGTTTTTT. Translating gives CASSSTVTNEKLFF.

To note about this clonotype: This may come from a read error, since a much larger clone is one base off. The V and J genes are TRBV2 and TRBJ1-6; D is unclear. The CDR3 has 14 amino acids. CDR1 is SNHLY, CDR2 FYNNEI, per germline. Trimming removed 3 bases at V and 14 bases at J, with 17 bases between. CDR3: CASSDRPERASLHF. The CDR3 DNA is TGTGCCAGCAGTGACCGCCCCGAAAGGGCATCCCTCCACTTT.

This clonotype was observed many times. The chain links TRBV9 to TRBJ2-2, with D possibly being TRBD2 (5 bases). CDR3 length: 17 residues. Germline loops: CDR1 SGDLS, CDR2 YYNGEE. Trimming cost V 4 bases and J 6 bases, with 22 bases left between them. CDR3 amino acids: CASSFQIDLEVAGELFF. The CDR3 DNA sequence: TGTGCCAGCAGCTTCCAGATCGACTTGGAGGTCGCCGGGGAGCTGTTTTTT.

The table lists this clonotype with a few counts. The CDR3 loop reads CASRWGAPGEAFF. The CDR3 DNA follows: TGTGCCAGCAGGTGGGGGGCTCCTGGGGAAGCTTTCTTT. V and J are TRBV12-3 or TRBV12-4 and TRBJ1-1, with a possible D match to TRBD1 (6 bases). Trimming left V 6 bases short and J 8 bases short, with 16 bases between. This CDR3 has 13 amino acids.

This clonotype was observed a few times. The V gene is TRBV11-2, the J gene TRBJ2-7; D might be TRBD1 (5 bases). V was pared by 6 bases and J by 6 bases, with 15 bases between. CDR3 size: 13 residues. Germline CDR1 is SGHAT and CDR2 is FQNNGV. The CDR3 region has the DNA TGTGCCAGCAGACGAACAGGCTCGGTCGAGCAGTACTTC. Its protein is CASRRTGSVEQYF.

This clonotype has at least ten counts. The chain combines TRBV29-1 with TRBJ2-3; D is unclear. CDR1 and CDR2 (germline): SQVTM, ANQGSEA. Deletions cut 2 bases from V and 3 bases from J, with 0 bases between. The CDR3 length is 10 residues. CDR3 residues: CSVETDTQYF. CDR3 DNA: TGCAGCGTTGAAACAGATACGCAGTATTTT.

The sample holds a few counts of this clonotype. This chain uses TRBV5-1 with TRBJ2-7; 7 nucleotides match TRBD1. Germline V gene lookup returns CDR1 SGHRS and CDR2 YFSETQ. V lost 4 bases, J lost 4 bases, and 8 bases stayed unmatched. The CDR3 covers 14 residues. CDR3 in amino acids: CASSVEGATYEQYF. The CDR3 DNA is TGCGCCAGCAGCGTTGAGGGGGCAACGTACGAGCAGTACTTC.

The CDR3 DNA is TGCAGTGCTAGAGTAAGAGGAGGACAGATTAAAGCTACAAAATTGAACACTGAAGCTTTCTTT. Residues: CSARVRGGQIKATKLNTEAFF. The chain recombines TRBV20-1 with TRBJ1-1, with D perhaps matching TRBD1 (6 bases). From germline, CDR1 is DFQATT and CDR2 SNEGSKA (reference sequence). The CDR3 extends over 21 amino acids. V was shortened by 1 base and J by 0 bases, with 30 bases between the two germline ends.

This chain connects TRBV12-3 or TRBV12-4 to TRBJ2-2, with D perhaps matching TRBD1 (5 bases). Trimming shortened V by 3 bases and J by 7 bases, and 12 bases separated the two germline ends. The CDR3 consists of 14 residues. DNA for the CDR3: TGTGCCAGCAGTTTCCACCCAGGGTACGGGGAGCTGTTTTTT. Its protein product is CASSFHPGYGELFF.

The V gene is TRBV28, the J gene TRBJ2-7; 7 bases line up with TRBD2. The CDR3 extends over 12 amino acids. The junction had 6 bases not matched to a gene; V was cut back by 6 bases and J by 7 bases. The germline V gene has CDR1 MDHEN and CDR2 SYDVKM. CDR3 nucleotides: TGTGCCAGCAGCCTGGGGGGGAAGGAGCAGTACTTC. Its protein is CASSLGGKEQYF. Filled out from reference TRBV28 and TRBJ2-7, the complete variable domain reads DVKVTQSSRYLVKRTGEKVFLECVQDMDHENMFWYRQDPGLGLRLIYFSYDVKMKEKGDIPEGYSVSREKKERFSLILESASTNQTSMYLCASSLGGKEQYFGPGTRLTVT.

This clonotype was counted many times. This sequence joins TRBV11-3 and TRBJ2-2; no clear D. V was trimmed by 5 bases and J by 4 bases, leaving 11 bases between them. The CDR3 has 14 amino acids. CDR1 and CDR2 (germline): SGHNT, YENEEA. The CDR3 loop is CASSPLQGTGELFF. Here the CDR3 DNA reads TGTGCCAGCAGCCCCCTCCAAGGCACCGGGGAGCTGTTTTTT.

J is TRBJ2-3 and V is TRBV3-1; 8 bases are a match to TRBD1. The CDR3 length is 15 residues. Germline V gene data show CDR1 as LGHDT and CDR2 as YNNKEL (reference sequence). V shed 4 bases and J 4 bases; nucleotides not matched to a gene: 7. In DNA form, the CDR3 reads TGTGCCAGCAGCCTGACAGGGGACTCAGCAGATACGCAGTATTTT. Translating gives CASSLTGDSADTQYF.

The CDR3 loop reads CASSGRDRGNEQYF. The CDR3 DNA follows: TGTGCCAGCAGCGGCCGGGACAGGGGAAACGAGCAGTACTTC. This sequence joins TRBV3-1 and TRBJ2-7, with 10 bases identical to TRBD1. The V gene end was trimmed by 5 bases and the J gene end by 5 bases; junction bases not matched to a gene: 6. This CDR3 has 14 residues. CDR1 and CDR2 (germline): LGHDT, YNNKEL (reference sequence).

This clonotype was detected a few times. The V call is TRBV7-8, the J call TRBJ2-5, with D tentatively TRBD2 (6 bases). V gave up 4 bases and J gave up 3 bases, with 9 bases separating them. From germline, CDR1 is SGHVS and CDR2 FQNEAQ. This CDR3 region has 13 residues. The CDR3: CASSWDLEETQYF. The CDR3 DNA reads as TGTGCCAGCAGCTGGGACTTGGAAGAGACCCAGTACTTC.

The chain uses TRBV18 and TRBJ2-7; D call uncertain. The CDR3 length is 13 residues. From germline, CDR1 is KGHSH and CDR2 LQKENI. Between the trimmed V and J ends, which lost 0 bases and 2 bases, there was a span of 5 bases. CDR3 coding DNA: TGTGCCAGCTCACCACCGGTGCCCTACGAGCAGTACTTC. Translating it yields CASSPPVPYEQYF. Supplemented by reference TRBV18 and TRBJ2-7, the full variable domain reads NAGVMQNPRHLVRRRGQEARLRCSPMKGHSHVYWYRQLPEEGLKFMVYLQKENIIDESGMPKERFSAEFPKEGPSILRIQQVVRGDSAAYFCASSPPVPYEQYFGPGTRLTVT.

The chain uses TRBV18 and TRBJ1-1; 7 bases match TRBD1. V shed 4 bases, J shed 7 bases, and the junction held 9 bases outside the gene matches. This CDR3 contains 14 residues. Germline V lookup: CDR1 KGHSH, CDR2 LQKENI. The CDR3 spells CASSQSQGYDEAFF. CDR3 in DNA: TGTGCCAGCTCACAATCACAGGGGTATGATGAAGCTTTCTTT.

The rearrangement links TRBV5-1 to TRBJ2-1, with TRBD2 matching 9 bases. CDR3 size: 16 residues. The junction had 7 bases not matched to a gene; V was cut back by 0 bases and J by 6 bases. Germline-derived CDR1 and CDR2 are SGHRS and YFSETQ. The CDR3: CASSLVGLAEVNEQFF. The CDR3, as DNA: TGCGCCAGCAGCTTGGTGGGACTAGCAGAAGTCAATGAGCAGTTCTTC.

This chain joins TRBV7-2 and TRBJ1-2; weak D call: TRBD1 (6 bases). CDR1 and CDR2 from the germline V gene are SGHTA and FQGNSA. With 3 bases removed from V and 8 bases from J, the gap between germline ends came to 16 bases. The CDR3 has 14 residues. CDR3 loop: CASSLDTGFGGYTF. CDR3 DNA sequence: TGTGCCAGCAGCTTGGATACAGGGTTCGGCGGCTACACCTTC.

This clonotype was seen only a few times. This chain links TRBV6-5 with TRBJ2-7; 9 bases match TRBD1. Germline loops: CDR1 MNHEY, CDR2 SVGAGI. J lost 8 bases, V lost 4 bases, and 12 bases had no gene match. The CDR3 sequence is 15 residues long. The chain's CDR3 is CASSSPGQGNLKQYF. CDR3 DNA: TGTGCCAGCAGTTCCCCGGGACAGGGAAACTTGAAGCAGTACTTC.